The 27 T cell receptor beta chains in this list originate from one sample, sequenced in a study of graft-versus-host responses after intestinal transplantation. Processing released intraepithelial and lamina propria lymphocytes from the graft tissue. The assay was immunoSEQ multiplex PCR, and TCRdb's table has in-frame clones only and misses some. The top ten clones hold approximately 4.5% of a sample with 9,000 to 15,000 clones, roughly 77% of them seen once. This specimen was ileum tissue, taken about 150 days after intestinal transplantation. All receptors come from a human patient who received an intestinal transplant, so some T cells may come from the graft donor.

The V call is TRBV27, the J call TRBJ2-7; 9 bases are a match to TRBD1. This CDR3 has 16 residues. Trimming cost V 0 bases and J 4 bases; bases outside gene matches: 7. The V gene's germline CDR1 is MNHEY and CDR2 SMNVEV (reference sequence). The CDR3 DNA reads as TGTGCCAGCAGTTTATCCCCGGGACAGGGTTTGTACGAGCAGTACTTC. Translated, it gives CASSLSPGQGLYEQYF.

The chain combines TRBV13 with TRBJ1-1; D is possibly TRBD1 (5 bases). The CDR3 is 15 residues long. Between the trimmed V and J ends, which lost 2 bases and 5 bases, there was a span of 15 bases. Germline V gene data show CDR1 as PRHDT and CDR2 as FYEKMQ (reference sequence). The CDR3 is CASSLLFGRGTEAFF. The CDR3 DNA reads TGTGCCAGCAGCTTATTATTTGGTAGGGGTACTGAAGCTTTCTTT.

The chain uses TRBV6-1 and TRBJ2-7; 7 nucleotides align to TRBD1. The CDR3 runs to 16 residues. Germline V gene lookup returns CDR1 MNHNS and CDR2 SASEGT. The ends lost 4 bases at V and 0 bases at J; junction bases unmatched: 9. CDR3 nucleotides: TGTGCCAGCAGTGGACAGGGCCACATAGGCTCCTACGAGCAGTACTTC. It translates to CASSGQGHIGSYEQYF.

This chain connects TRBV7-9 to TRBJ1-6; TRBD1 is a possible D gene (5 bases). Germline V gives CDR1 SEHNR, CDR2 FQNEAQ (reference sequence). Trimming cost V 4 bases and J 5 bases, with 9 bases left between them. The CDR3 extends over 14 amino acids. The DNA of the CDR3 is TGTGCCAGCAGCTCCGACAGTCATAATTCACCCCTCCACTTT. Protein: CASSSDSHNSPLHF.

The J gene is TRBJ2-1, the V gene TRBV2, with 7 bases aligning to TRBD1. Trimming took 10 bases from V and 12 from J; bases not matched to a gene: 12. Per the germline V gene, CDR1 is SNHLY and CDR2 is FYNNEI. This CDR3 region has 12 residues. The CDR3 bases are TGTGCCAATAGGAGGAAACAGGGGCGGCAGTTCTTC. It encodes CANRRKQGRQFF.

The chain is built from TRBV5-1 and TRBJ2-2, with 7 bases aligning to TRBD1. The CDR3 covers 19 residues. Germline V gene data show CDR1 as SGHRS and CDR2 as YFSETQ. J was trimmed by 1 base and V by 2 bases; bases with no gene match: 14. This CDR3 is CASSFLPGDSIMNTGELFF. The CDR3 DNA is TGCGCCAGCAGCTTCCTCCCTGGGGACAGCATAATGAACACCGGGGAGCTGTTTTTT.

As DNA, the CDR3 is TGTGCCAGCAGTTTGGGCCTAGCGGGAAGGGCCCCCTCCTACGAGCAGTACTTC. Translating it yields CASSLGLAGRAPSYEQYF. The V call is TRBV28, the J call TRBJ2-7, with 9 bases lining up with TRBD2. Losses at the gene ends were 3 bases for V and 0 bases for J; bases not matched to a gene: 12. The V gene's germline CDR1 is MDHEN and CDR2 SYDVKM. The CDR3 spans 18 residues.

This chain links TRBV28 with TRBJ2-7, with 14 bases fitting TRBD2. V lost 5 bases, J lost 2 bases, and 8 bases stayed unmatched. The germline gives CDR1 MDHEN, CDR2 SYDVKM. This CDR3 contains 17 residues. In DNA form, the CDR3 reads TGTGCCAGCAGTGAAGGACTAGCGGGAGGCCCACCCTACGAGCAGTACTTC. Encoded protein: CASSEGLAGGPPYEQYF.

This sequence joins TRBV13 and TRBJ2-5, with 7 positions matching TRBD1. Per germline, CDR1 PRHDT and CDR2 FYEKMQ (reference sequence). With 4 bases clipped from V and 1 base from J, the junction kept 6 bases outside the gene matches. The CDR3 extends over 15 amino acids. For the CDR3, the DNA is TGTGCCAGCAGCTCCGACAGGGCGTTCCAAGAGACCCAGTACTTC. It yields the protein CASSSDRAFQETQYF.

The chain combines TRBV6-6 with TRBJ1-2; a weak D match, TRBD1 (5 bases). The V end was cut by 2 bases, the J end by 8 bases, with 12 bases between. There are 13 residues in the CDR3. CDR1 is MNHNY, CDR2 SVGAGI, per germline (reference sequence). The CDR3 bases are TGTGCCAGCAGTTACGGGGGAGGGTACGGCTACACCTTC. This translates into CASSYGGGYGYTF.

This chain connects TRBV14 to TRBJ2-5; possible D gene TRBD2, 5 bases. The V end was cut by 2 bases, the J end by 2 bases, with 9 bases between. The CDR3 is 14 amino acids. Germline assignment: CDR1 SGHDN and CDR2 FVKESK. CDR3 nucleotides: TGTGCCAGCAGCCAAATAGCGACTCAAGAGACCCAGTACTTC. Amino acid sequence: CASSQIATQETQYF.

This clone has a handful of counts. The CDR3 nucleotides read TGTGCCAGCAGCTTAGGACAGGGGGCGGTGGGGAGAGATACGCAGTATTTT. The encoded protein is CASSLGQGAVGRDTQYF. The gene calls are TRBV13 and TRBJ2-3, with 9 bases that match TRBD1. The germline CDR1 and CDR2 sequences are PRHDT and FYEKMQ (reference sequence). Germline trimming cut 0 bases from V and 5 bases from J; bases unmatched to any gene: 9. This CDR3 contains 17 residues.

The V gene is TRBV6-5, the J gene TRBJ2-5, with 12 nucleotides matching TRBD1. The junction had 8 bases not matched to a gene; V was cut back by 4 bases and J by 5 bases. The CDR3 covers 16 residues. CDR1 MNHEY and CDR2 SVGAGI come from the germline V gene. Here the CDR3 DNA reads TGTGCCAGCAGTTTCGCCGGGACAGGGGGCTGGGAGACCCAGTACTTC. Its protein product is CASSFAGTGGWETQYF.

This chain connects TRBV6-1 to TRBJ2-7; TRBD2 might be the D (5 bases). Deletions cut 2 bases from V and 4 bases from J, with 15 bases between. From germline, CDR1 is MNHNS and CDR2 SASEGT. The CDR3 runs to 15 residues. The CDR3 region has the DNA TGTGCCAGCAGTGAATGGCAAGTGACGGGATACGAGCAGTACTTC. Translation: CASSEWQVTGYEQYF.

The count of this clone is one. The V call is TRBV10-3, the J call TRBJ2-7, with 7 bases fitting TRBD2. CDR3 length equals 13 residues. The junction had 8 bases not matched to a gene; V was cut back by 10 bases and J by 2 bases. Germline V gives CDR1 ENHRY, CDR2 SYGVKD. CDR3 DNA sequence: TGTGCCACCCGACTAAGCGGGACCTACGAGCAGTACTTC. Translating it yields CATRLSGTYEQYF.

This clone appeared once. The CDR3: CASSHGGPGNEQFF. The DNA of the CDR3 is TGTGCCAGCAGCCACGGGGGGCCCGGCAATGAGCAGTTCTTC. This sequence joins TRBV5-4 and TRBJ2-1, with a weak D call TRBD2 (7 bases). Germline lookup yields CDR1 SGHNT and CDR2 YYREEE (reference sequence). CDR3 size: 14 residues. Trimming removed 4 bases from V and 6 bases from J, with 14 bases in between. Filled out from reference TRBV5-4 and TRBJ2-1, the complete variable domain reads ETGVTQSPTHLIKTRGQQVTLRCSSQSGHNTVSWYQQALGQGPQFIFQYYREEENGRGNFPPRFSGLQFPNYSSELNVNALELDDSALYLCASSHGGPGNEQFFGPGTRLTVL.

The chain is built from TRBV4-1 and TRBJ2-1, with unresolved D. Germline V CDR1 and CDR2: MGHRA, YSYEKL. The CDR3 has 16 residues. V was cut by 2 bases and J by 3 bases, with 14 bases left in between. Here the CDR3 DNA reads TGCGCCAGCAGCCAAACAGAAACGACGATCTACAATGAGCAGTTCTTC. Translated: CASSQTETTIYNEQFF.

This clone appeared a single time. V is TRBV5-1 and J is TRBJ2-3, with D possibly matching TRBD2 (6 bases). The CDR3 spans 17 residues. Trimming stripped 2 bases from V and 1 base from J, with 17 bases between. From germline, CDR1 is SGHRS and CDR2 YFSETQ. The CDR3: CASSFRTGEVGTDTQYF. The DNA of the CDR3 is TGCGCCAGCAGCTTCCGAACTGGGGAGGTTGGCACAGATACGCAGTATTTT.

The chain carries TRBV6-1 and TRBJ1-5; TRBD1 is a possible D gene (6 bases). The CDR3 covers 14 residues. Trimming removed 5 bases at V and 5 bases at J, with 13 bases between. In germline, CDR1 is MNHNS, CDR2 SASEGT. The CDR3 region has the DNA TGTGCCAGCAGTCTTGACAGGTTGTATCAGCCCCAGCATTTT. It codes for CASSLDRLYQPQHF.

The chain links TRBV30 to TRBJ1-2; 10 bases map to TRBD1. Trimming at V came to 4 bases and at J to 0 bases, leaving 14 bases not matched to a gene. CDR1 and CDR2 from the germline V gene are GTSNPN and SVGIG (reference sequence). The CDR3 totals 18 residues. The CDR3 DNA reads TGTGCCTGGACTGCTCCGGGACAGGGGTCCGGGGCTAACTATGGCTACACCTTC. Its translation: CAWTAPGQGSGANYGYTF.

This chain joins TRBV5-4 and TRBJ2-2; 7 bases match TRBD2. Losses at the gene ends were 4 bases for V and 2 bases for J; bases not matched to a gene: 8. The CDR3 loop spans 16 amino acids. In germline, CDR1 is SGHNT, CDR2 YYREEE (reference sequence). The CDR3 sequence: CASSHLGTINTGELFF. The CDR3 DNA sequence: TGTGCCAGCAGCCATCTAGGGACTATTAACACCGGGGAGCTGTTTTTT.

The rearrangement uses TRBV6-5 and TRBJ2-4; 13 positions agree with TRBD2. V shed 6 bases, J shed 9 bases, and the junction held 5 bases outside the gene matches. Per germline, CDR1 MNHEY and CDR2 SVGAGI. CDR3 length: 14 residues. The CDR3 reads CASRLLAGGSIQYF. DNA for the CDR3: TGTGCCAGCAGATTACTAGCGGGAGGGAGCATTCAGTACTTC.

This clone came up once. The chain joins TRBV28 to TRBJ1-2; D gene ambiguous. The CDR3 length is 13 residues. Germline values: CDR1 MDHEN, CDR2 SYDVKM. Trimming shortened V by 3 bases and J by 2 bases, and 7 bases separated the two germline ends. Here the CDR3 DNA reads TGTGCCAGCAGTTTCTCCAGGAACTATGGCTACACCTTC. Translating it yields CASSFSRNYGYTF.

This clone was observed a few times. The chain employs TRBV4-1 and TRBJ2-7, with 8 bases that match TRBD2. The CDR3 runs to 15 residues. J gave up 1 base and V 4 bases, and 6 bases lay outside the gene matches. Germline V CDR1 and CDR2: MGHRA, YSYEKL. The chain's CDR3 is CASSPVTSGSYEQYF. CDR3 sequence (DNA): TGCGCCAGCAGCCCTGTTACTAGCGGATCCTACGAGCAGTACTTC.

V and J are TRBV6-5 and TRBJ2-1; possibly TRBD2 for D (6 bases). The germline V gene has CDR1 MNHEY and CDR2 SVGAGI. V lost 0 bases and J lost 4, with 13 bases in between. There are 16 residues in the CDR3. The CDR3, as DNA: TGTGCCAGCAGTTACTCGGTCGCGGGAATGTACAATGAGCAGTTCTTC. Its protein is CASSYSVAGMYNEQFF.

This chain links TRBV27 with TRBJ2-7; 9 nucleotides align to TRBD2. The J segment lost 3 bases and the V segment lost 2 bases, leaving 14 bases of the junction unmatched. This CDR3 has 18 amino acids. CDR1 and CDR2 (germline): MNHEY, SMNVEV (reference sequence). The CDR3 loop is CASSLRSLAGPASYEQYF. CDR3 in DNA: TGTGCCAGCAGTTTACGTTCCCTAGCGGGACCCGCAAGCTACGAGCAGTACTTC.

The rearrangement uses TRBV6-1 and TRBJ2-7, with 8 positions matching TRBD1. V dropped 7 bases and J dropped 7; count of bases not matched to a gene: 9. The CDR3 length is 13 residues. The germline V gene has CDR1 MNHNS and CDR2 SASEGT. The CDR3 sequence is CASNAGGKWEQYF. The CDR3 DNA follows: TGTGCCAGCAACGCAGGGGGCAAGTGGGAGCAGTACTTC.